This entry lists 18 T cell receptor beta chains sequenced from one sample in a study of spatial heterogeneity in lung cancer. MiXCR, run by TCRdb on the 5' RACE reads, gives a single entry per CDR3 protein. This table has about 120,000 distinct CDR3 sequences, about 12% appearing once. Time point specified: blood at routine non-recurrence follow-up after resection. No cells were sorted before sequencing. The whole RNA sequenced was extracted from tumor, nontumor lung or frozen PBMC. This specimen was PBMCs, taken at follow-up. These receptors originate from a male donor with early-stage non-small cell lung cancer.

Points on this clonotype: A read error may account for a junction end that differs from germline. The V and J genes are TRBV7-2 and TRBJ2-7, with D tentatively TRBD2 (6 bases). This CDR3 region has 11 residues. Germline V CDR1 and CDR2: SGHTA, FQGNSA. The CDR3 is CASSLASGPSF. The CDR3 DNA reads as TGTGCCAGCAGCTTAGCTAGCGGCCCATCTTTC.

This clonotype was picked up many times. This CDR3 is CASSYRAALSEAFF. The CDR3 DNA follows: TGTGCCAGCAGTTACAGGGCCGCCTTATCTGAAGCTTTCTTT. The rearrangement links TRBV12-3 or TRBV12-4 to TRBJ1-1, with D possibly TRBD1 on 6 matching bases. V gave up 4 bases and J gave up 6 bases, with 15 bases separating them. This CDR3 has 14 amino acids.

This clonotype turned up a few times. The V gene is TRBV28, the J gene TRBJ1-3; the D is unclear. Germline-derived CDR1 and CDR2 are MDHEN and SYDVKM. The CDR3 extends over 13 amino acids. V dropped 5 bases and J dropped 0 bases, with 5 bases sitting between them. CDR3 nucleotides: TGTGCCAGCAGTCCACCCTCTGGAAACACCATATATTTT. It is translated as CASSPPSGNTIYF.

This clonotype came up many times. This chain uses TRBV4-1 with TRBJ1-2, with D tentatively TRBD1 (6 bases). The germline CDR1 and CDR2 sequences are MGHRA and YSYEKL. V lost 8 bases, J lost 0 bases, and 13 bases lay in between. The CDR3 sequence is 14 residues long. The chain's CDR3 is CASRYRASNYGYTF. The DNA of the CDR3 is TGCGCCAGCCGTTACAGGGCCTCTAACTATGGCTACACCTTC.

The J gene is TRBJ2-1, the V gene TRBV12-5, with D uncertain. Germline CDR1 and CDR2: LGHNT and FRNRAP. V lost 2 bases, J lost 5 bases, and 7 bases lay in between. The CDR3 length is 13 residues. The CDR3 DNA sequence: TGTGCTAGTGGTTTGCCACGGAACAATGAGCAGTTCTTC. Its translation is CASGLPRNNEQFF.

The chain has TRBV16 and TRBJ1-5; no firm D call. The V and J ends lost 0 bases and 6 bases respectively, with 9 bases between them. CDR3 length equals 14 residues. Germline values: CDR1 KGHSY, CDR2 FQNENV. Here the CDR3 DNA reads TGTGCCAGCAGCCAATCGAGGCAGGCTCAGCCCCAGCATTTT. The encoded protein is CASSQSRQAQPQHF.

This clonotype was counted ten times or more. V and J are TRBV28 and TRBJ1-4, with D perhaps matching TRBD1 (5 bases). Trimming took 3 bases from V and 4 from J, leaving 12 bases between them. Germline loops: CDR1 MDHEN, CDR2 SYDVKM. The CDR3 sequence is 15 residues long. The DNA of the CDR3 is TGTGCCAGCAGTTTCCGACAGCAGTATAATGAAAAACTGTTTTTT. Translation gives CASSFRQQYNEKLFF. Full variable domain (rest looked up from reference TRBV28 and TRBJ1-4): DVKVTQSSRYLVKRTGEKVFLECVQDMDHENMFWYRQDPGLGLRLIYFSYDVKMKEKGDIPEGYSVSREKKERFSLILESASTNQTSMYLCASSFRQQYNEKLFFGSGTQLSVL.

There are many counts of this clonotype. CDR3 region: CASSPNRDSFRMNTEAFF. Here the CDR3 DNA reads TGTGCCAGCAGCCCGAACCGGGACAGCTTCCGAATGAACACTGAAGCTTTCTTT. This chain uses TRBV7-9 with TRBJ1-1; TRBD1 matches 7 bases. The CDR3 consists of 18 residues. CDR1 SEHNR and CDR2 FQNEAQ come from the germline V gene (reference sequence). J was trimmed by 0 bases and V by 5 bases; bases with no gene match: 15.

With regard to this clonotype: A junction end diverges from the germline sequence, so it may reflect a read error. CDR3 nucleotides: TGTGCTAGTGGTTTGGACGATCAGTCCCAGCATTTT. Protein sequence: CASGLDDQSQHF. The genes are TRBV12-5 and TRBJ1-5; D not certain. Germline CDR1 reads LGHNT; CDR2 reads FRNRAP. The CDR3 loop spans 12 amino acids.

In this sample, this clonotype turned up a few times. The chain uses TRBV29-1 and TRBJ1-1, with D maybe TRBD1 (5 bases). Germline CDR1 reads SQVTM; CDR2 reads ANQGSEA. CDR3 length equals 12 residues. Trimming took off 5 bases at V and 5 bases at J, with 12 bases between the two ends. The CDR3 spells CSVTGGETEAFF. CDR3 DNA: TGCAGCGTTACTGGGGGAGAAACTGAAGCTTTCTTT.

At least ten counts were recorded for this clonotype. The chain links TRBV20-1 to TRBJ2-6; no firm D call. Germline CDR1 and CDR2: DFQATT and SNEGSKA (reference sequence). The CDR3 is made up of 15 amino acids. V was pared by 0 bases and J by 1 base, with 7 bases between. Here the CDR3 reads CSARDGQSGANVLTF. The CDR3 nucleotides read TGCAGTGCTAGAGATGGGCAGTCTGGGGCCAACGTCCTGACTTTC.

This clonotype has more than one count but fewer than ten. The rearrangement links TRBV7-2 to TRBJ1-3; D is unresolved. Germline CDR1 and CDR2: SGHTA and FQGNSA. This CDR3 has 14 residues. V was clipped by 6 bases and J by 0 bases, with 9 bases between them. This CDR3 reads CASRSGDSGNTIYF. As DNA, the CDR3 is TGTGCCAGCAGATCAGGTGACTCTGGAAACACCATATATTTT.

A single count supports this clonotype. The V call is TRBV12-3 or TRBV12-4, the J call TRBJ2-1; D is unresolved. Trimming stripped 7 bases from V and 4 bases from J, with 5 bases between. The CDR3 extends over 11 amino acids. The DNA for the CDR3 is TGTGCCAGCAATCCGTACAATGAGCAGTTCTTC. Encoded protein: CASNPYNEQFF.

This chain connects TRBV19 to TRBJ2-2; 7 positions match TRBD1. V dropped 8 bases and J dropped 0; count of bases not matched to a gene: 6. Per the germline V gene, CDR1 is LNHDA and CDR2 is SQIVND (reference sequence). This CDR3 has 15 amino acids. Here the CDR3 DNA reads TGTGCCAGTCGGGCTGGGACAGCGAACACCGGGGAGCTGTTTTTT. Residues: CASRAGTANTGELFF. Together with reference TRBV19 and TRBJ2-2, the CDR3 gives the full variable domain: DGGITQSPKYLFRKEGQNVTLSCEQNLNHDAMYWYRQDPGQGLRLIYYSQIVNDFQKGDIAEGYSVSREKKESFPLTVTSAQKNPTAFYLCASRAGTANTGELFFGEGSRLTVL.

This clonotype was observed a handful of times. J is TRBJ1-5 and V is TRBV11-2; possibly TRBD1 for D (5 bases). Germline lookup yields CDR1 SGHAT and CDR2 FQNNGV. This CDR3 is built from 14 residues. Trimming took off 3 bases at V and 5 bases at J, with 11 bases between the two ends. The CDR3 region is CASSFDSTDQPQHF. For the CDR3, the DNA is TGTGCCAGCAGCTTTGACAGTACTGATCAGCCCCAGCATTTT. The complete variable domain, with remaining parts taken from reference TRBV11-2 and TRBJ1-5, reads EAGVAQSPRYKIIEKRQSVAFWCNPISGHATLYWYQQILGQGPKLLIQFQNNGVVDDSQLPKDRFSAERLKGVDSTLKIQPAKLEDSAVYLCASSFDSTDQPQHFGDGTRLSIL.

This clonotype was counted only a few times. The chain recombines TRBV7-2 with TRBJ2-5, with a tentative D call TRBD1 (6 bases). Germline V gene sequence: CDR1 SGHTA, CDR2 FQGNSA. CDR3 length equals 14 residues. The V gene lost 4 bases and the J gene lost 1 base, with 10 bases spanning the gap. The CDR3 here is CASSSDSAQETQYF. CDR3 bases: TGTGCCAGCAGCTCGGACAGTGCCCAAGAGACCCAGTACTTC.

The sample holds many counts of this clonotype. V is TRBV19 and J is TRBJ1-4, with D possibly matching TRBD1 (5 bases). CDR1 LNHDA and CDR2 SQIVND come from the germline V gene (reference sequence). Deletions cut 4 bases from V and 1 base from J, with 7 bases between. The CDR3 sequence is 14 residues long. For the CDR3, the DNA is TGTGCCAGTAGTAGAGGACAAACTAATGAAAAACTGTTTTTT. Translation: CASSRGQTNEKLFF.

This clonotype came up many times. The CDR3, as DNA: TGTGCCAGCAGCTTAGGGGGGTTCACGCTCTACAATGAGCAGTTCTTC. This sequence encodes CASSLGGFTLYNEQFF. The genes are TRBV7-6 and TRBJ2-1; either TRBD1 or TRBD2 may fit D (5 bases each). Trimming removed 1 base from V and 3 bases from J, with 13 bases in between. The CDR3 covers 16 residues. CDR1 SGHVS and CDR2 FNYEAQ come from the germline V gene.